These 6 T cell receptor beta chains were all obtained from the same sample, sequenced in a study of T cell repertoires in cytomegalovirus infection (dated 2019 in TCRdb). Sequencing used an Illumina HiSeq 1500. TCRdb applied fastp at Q25 and MiXCR to the public reads, then kept only in-frame beta chains. Each CDR3 protein gets just one entry, which takes the most common genes and DNA from the rows behind it. The sample table contains 490,000 or so distinct CDR3 sequences; only one count was recorded for around 11% of them. The ten largest make up 10% to 13% of the sample. The specimen was PBMCs. The source is a human donor in good health (CMV status not recorded). Some clones in this sample may be carry-over from other donors' samples.

This clonotype was counted only a few times. V usage is TRBV7-9 and J usage is TRBJ1-2; 8 nucleotides match TRBD1. The CDR3 contains 16 residues. V was clipped by 2 bases and J by 6 bases; unmatched bases: 11. Looked up from germline, CDR1 is SEHNR and CDR2 is FQNEAQ (reference sequence). For the CDR3, the DNA is TGTGCCAGCAGCTTAACCCGATCAGGACAGGGTGATGGCTACACCTTC. It translates to CASSLTRSGQGDGYTF.

This clonotype has ten or more counts. The V gene is TRBV29-1, the J gene TRBJ1-4, with a tentative D call TRBD1 (6 bases). The ends were cut back, 4 bases at V and 7 bases at J, with 13 bases in the middle. The CDR3 loop spans 13 amino acids. Germline loops: CDR1 SQVTM, CDR2 ANQGSEA. The CDR3 nucleotides are TGCAGCGTTGGGAGGGCAGGGGCTGAAAAACTGTTTTTT. It codes for CSVGRAGAEKLFF.

This clonotype appeared a few times. The V and J genes are TRBV29-1 and TRBJ1-3; a possible D gene is TRBD1 (5 bases). CDR3 length equals 13 residues. With 5 bases removed from V and 4 bases from J, the gap between germline ends came to 12 bases. Germline CDR1 and CDR2: SQVTM and ANQGSEA. CDR3 bases: TGCAGCGTTTCTGACAGAATGGGAAACACCATATATTTT. Its protein product is CSVSDRMGNTIYF.

This clonotype was seen a few times. The chain is built from TRBV6-6 and TRBJ1-3, with D maybe TRBD1 (6 bases). The germline V gene has CDR1 MNHNY and CDR2 SVGAGI (reference sequence). The CDR3 runs 14 residues. The V end was cut by 8 bases, the J end by 0 bases, with 11 bases between. CDR3 region: CASLKGVSGNTIYF. The CDR3 nucleotides read TGTGCCAGCCTAAAGGGGGTCTCTGGAAACACCATATATTTT.

At least ten counts were recorded for this clonotype. The V gene is TRBV28, the J gene TRBJ2-3, with 7 nucleotides matching TRBD1. The CDR3 is made up of 15 amino acids. Unmatched junction bases numbered 11, after V lost 5 bases and J lost 6 bases. CDR1 and CDR2 (germline): MDHEN, SYDVKM. The DNA of the CDR3 is TGTGCCAGCAGTGACTCGGGGACAGACCCGGATACGCAGTATTTT. Its translation is CASSDSGTDPDTQYF.

The chain carries TRBV19 and TRBJ2-1; TRBD2 agrees at 11 bases. There are 15 residues in the CDR3. Per germline, CDR1 LNHDA and CDR2 SQIVND (reference sequence). Unmatched junction bases numbered 8, after V lost 6 bases and J lost 7 bases. Here the CDR3 DNA reads TGTGCCAGTAGAGTAGCGGGAGGGCCATTTAATGAGCAGTTCTTC. The encoded protein is CASRVAGGPFNEQFF.